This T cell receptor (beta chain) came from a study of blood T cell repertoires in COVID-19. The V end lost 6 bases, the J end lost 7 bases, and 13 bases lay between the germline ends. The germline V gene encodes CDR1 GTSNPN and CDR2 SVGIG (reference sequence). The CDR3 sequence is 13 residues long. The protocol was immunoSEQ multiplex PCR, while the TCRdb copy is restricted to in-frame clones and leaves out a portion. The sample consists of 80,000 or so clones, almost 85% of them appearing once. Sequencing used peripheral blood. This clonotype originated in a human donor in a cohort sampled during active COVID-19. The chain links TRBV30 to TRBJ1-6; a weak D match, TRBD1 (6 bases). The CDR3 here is CACSRGINSPLHF. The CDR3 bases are TGTGCCTGTTCAAGGGGGATAAATTCACCCCTCCACTTT.